Presented here are 15 T cell receptor beta chains from one specimen sequenced in a study of T cells in Graves' hyperthyroidism and ophthalmopathy. TCR beta CDR3 regions were amplified from RNA. The HTBI set primed first-round TCR CDR3 RT-PCR. In TCRdb, the multiplex PCR reads were re-called with MiXCR into one record per CDR3 protein. The table lists more than 550,000 distinct CDR3 sequences, about 45% of them singletons. Sequenced sample: peripheral blood or thyroid tissue (not recorded which). These TCRs come from an adult man with Graves' disease, either hyperthyroidism or ophthalmopathy (not recorded which).

A word on this clonotype: With a much larger clone just one base away, this may be a read error. The chain is built from TRBV12-3 or TRBV12-4 and TRBJ1-1; TRBD1 is a possible D gene (5 bases). Trimming cost V 5 bases and J 3 bases, with 10 bases left between them. The CDR3 has 13 residues. The CDR3 here is CASSKGRDTEAFF. DNA for the CDR3: TGTGCCAGCAGTAAGGGGAGGGACACTGAAGCTTTCTTT.

The chain employs TRBV25-1 and TRBJ1-2, with unresolved D. This CDR3 has 11 residues. CDR1 is MGHDK and CDR2 is SYGVNS in the germline V gene. Trimming took 11 bases from V and 0 from J, leaving 7 bases between them. The CDR3 DNA sequence: TGTGCCGCTTCGGCTAACTATGGCTACACCTTC. It encodes CAASANYGYTF.

The chain couples TRBV9 to TRBJ1-2; perhaps TRBD1 as D (5 bases). There are 13 residues in the CDR3. Trimming removed 2 bases at V and 6 bases at J, with 11 bases between. Germline-derived CDR1 and CDR2 are SGDLS and YYNGEE. This chain's CDR3 is CASSVGGTNGYTF. CDR3 in DNA: TGTGCCAGCAGCGTTGGAGGGACCAATGGCTACACCTTC.

The J gene is TRBJ2-6, the V gene TRBV7-6; D call uncertain. The CDR3 runs to 22 residues. With 2 bases removed from V and 2 bases from J, the gap between germline ends came to 28 bases. Germline CDR1 SGHVS, CDR2 FNYEAQ. CDR3 DNA sequence: TGTGCCAGCAGCTTAACGACGGAAGCTCCATCTAGGGCCCGGACTGGGGCCAACGTCCTGACTTTC. Protein: CASSLTTEAPSRARTGANVLTF.

The rearrangement joins TRBV10-3 to TRBJ2-2; D may match TRBD1 or TRBD2 (5 bases each). V gave up 7 bases and J gave up 0 bases, with 6 bases separating them. The CDR3 contains 13 residues. CDR1 is ENHRY, CDR2 SYGVKD, per germline. The CDR3 nucleotides read TGTGCCATCAAGGGACCGAACACCGGGGAGCTGTTTTTT. It yields the protein CAIKGPNTGELFF.

The table lists this clonotype with many counts. This sequence joins TRBV10-2 and TRBJ1-2; unclear D gene. The V end was cut by 6 bases, the J end by 8 bases, with 25 bases between. This CDR3 contains 16 residues. Germline loops: CDR1 WSHSY, CDR2 SAAADI. The CDR3 region has the DNA TGCGCCAGCAGCCTACAGAAGAAGCCAAGGGTGGAAGGCTACACCTTC. The encoded protein is CASSLQKKPRVEGYTF.

This clonotype has a count of ten or more. The V gene is TRBV10-2, the J gene TRBJ2-7, with D perhaps matching TRBD1 (5 bases). Germline V gene lookup returns CDR1 WSHSY and CDR2 SAAADI. This CDR3 region has 13 residues. V was clipped by 4 bases and J by 2 bases, with 9 bases between them. DNA of the CDR3: TGCGCCAGCAGTGCTGGCAGGGCCTACGAGCAGTACTTC. Its protein product is CASSAGRAYEQYF.

This clonotype appeared many times. V gene TRBV2 combines with J gene TRBJ1-6, with 7 bases that match TRBD1. With V trimmed by 6 bases and J by 7 bases, 6 bases remained unmatched. Germline CDR1 SNHLY, CDR2 FYNNEI. This CDR3 is 14 amino acids long. The CDR3 loop is CASSLSRGNSPLHF. DNA for the CDR3: TGTGCCAGCAGCTTATCCAGGGGGAATTCACCCCTCCACTTT.

In its sample, this clonotype was seen once. The chain is built from TRBV29-1 and TRBJ2-5; possibly TRBD1 for D (5 bases). V was cut by 0 bases and J by 5 bases, with 16 bases left in between. The CDR3 is 15 amino acids. Germline values: CDR1 SQVTM, CDR2 ANQGSEA. CDR3 protein: CSVEDRSQGKETQYF. CDR3 nucleotide sequence: TGCAGCGTTGAAGATCGGTCTCAGGGAAAGGAGACCCAGTACTTC.

This clonotype was counted only a few times. The chain recombines TRBV6-5 with TRBJ2-7, with 8 positions matching TRBD1. Germline V gene sequence: CDR1 MNHEY, CDR2 SVGAGI. The CDR3 contains 16 residues. J gave up 3 bases and V 2 bases, and 9 bases lay outside the gene matches. The CDR3 is CASSYRPGGAIYEQYF. CDR3 sequence (DNA): TGTGCCAGCAGTTACCGACCAGGGGGCGCGATCTACGAGCAGTACTTC.

For this clonotype: One end of the junction is discordant with germline, which a read error may explain. The chain joins TRBV6-5 to TRBJ2-2; possible D gene TRBD1, 5 bases. Germline V gene data show CDR1 as MNHEY and CDR2 as SVGAGI. This CDR3 contains 14 residues. The CDR3 DNA follows: TGTGCCAGCAGATACTTACAGGAAACCGGGGAGCTGTTTTTT. Encoded protein: CASRYLQETGELFF.

The chain has TRBV14 and TRBJ1-2, with a tentative D call TRBD1 (6 bases). CDR1 and CDR2 (germline): SGHDN, FVKESK. Trimming pared 6 bases from V and 4 bases from J, leaving 21 bases between. The CDR3 runs 16 residues. CDR3 protein: CASSEERGGSGYGYTF. CDR3 nucleotides: TGTGCCAGCAGTGAAGAAAGAGGGGGTTCGGGCTATGGCTACACCTTC.

This clonotype appeared many times. V is TRBV19 and J is TRBJ1-2, with D unresolved. CDR1 and CDR2 from the germline V gene are LNHDA and SQIVND (reference sequence). V lost 7 bases to trimming and J lost 5 bases, with 8 bases between them. The CDR3 has 11 amino acids. CDR3 DNA: TGTGCCAGTATGGGTACTTATGGCTACACCTTC. Translation gives CASMGTYGYTF.

Notes on this clonotype: Since a much larger clone is just one base distant, this may be a read error. The chain joins TRBV9 to TRBJ1-2; D is possibly TRBD1 (6 bases). This CDR3 region has 13 residues. Germline assignment: CDR1 SGDLS and CDR2 YYNGEE. V lost 3 bases and J lost 7, with 13 bases in between. For the CDR3, the DNA is TGTGCCAGCAGCGCAAGGGGCAGGGGTGGCTACACCTTC. It specifies CASSARGRGGYTF.

This clonotype has at least ten counts. The chain employs TRBV6-6 and TRBJ2-7; D perhaps matches TRBD1 (5 bases). Trimming stripped 6 bases from V and 5 bases from J, with 8 bases between. Germline CDR1 reads MNHNY; CDR2 reads SVGAGI (reference sequence). CDR3 length: 11 residues. DNA of the CDR3: TGTGCCAGCAGCGCCAGGGACGAGCAGTACTTC. Its protein product is CASSARDEQYF.